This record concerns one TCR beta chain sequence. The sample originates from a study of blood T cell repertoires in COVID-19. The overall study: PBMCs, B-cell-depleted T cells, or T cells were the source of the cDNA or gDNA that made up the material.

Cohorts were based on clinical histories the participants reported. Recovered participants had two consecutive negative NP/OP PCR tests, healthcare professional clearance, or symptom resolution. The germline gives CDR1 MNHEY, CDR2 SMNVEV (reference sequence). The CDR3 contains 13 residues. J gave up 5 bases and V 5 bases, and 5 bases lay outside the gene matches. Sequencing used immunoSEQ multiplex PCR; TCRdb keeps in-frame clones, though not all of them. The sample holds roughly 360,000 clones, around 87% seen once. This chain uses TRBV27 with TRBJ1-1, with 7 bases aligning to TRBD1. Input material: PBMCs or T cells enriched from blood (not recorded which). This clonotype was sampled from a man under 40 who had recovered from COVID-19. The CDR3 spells CASSRTGPTEAFF. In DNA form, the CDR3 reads TGTGCCAGCAGTCGGACAGGCCCAACTGAAGCTTTCTTT.